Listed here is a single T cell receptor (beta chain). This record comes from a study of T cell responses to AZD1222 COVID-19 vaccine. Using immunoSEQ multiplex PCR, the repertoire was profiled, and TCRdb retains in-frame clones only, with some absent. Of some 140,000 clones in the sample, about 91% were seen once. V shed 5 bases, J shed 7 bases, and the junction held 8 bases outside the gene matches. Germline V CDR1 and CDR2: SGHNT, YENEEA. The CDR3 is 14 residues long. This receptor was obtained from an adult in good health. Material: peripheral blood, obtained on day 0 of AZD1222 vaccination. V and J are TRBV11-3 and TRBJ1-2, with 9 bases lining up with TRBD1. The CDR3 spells CASSDRDRVFGYTF. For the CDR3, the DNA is TGTGCCAGCAGCGACCGGGACAGGGTCTTTGGCTACACCTTC.